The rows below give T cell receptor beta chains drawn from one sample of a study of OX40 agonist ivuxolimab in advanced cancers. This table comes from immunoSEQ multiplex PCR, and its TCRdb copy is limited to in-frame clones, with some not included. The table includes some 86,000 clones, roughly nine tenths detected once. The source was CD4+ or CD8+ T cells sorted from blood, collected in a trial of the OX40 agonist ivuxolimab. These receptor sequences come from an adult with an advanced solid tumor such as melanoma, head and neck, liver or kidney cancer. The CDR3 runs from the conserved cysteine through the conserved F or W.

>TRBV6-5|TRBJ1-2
CASSYLAGPGARGYTF
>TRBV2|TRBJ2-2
CASRYRTGGTGELFF
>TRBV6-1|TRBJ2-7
CASSEAAGQPTYEQYF
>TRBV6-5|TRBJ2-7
CASSDNSYEQYF
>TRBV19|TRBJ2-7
CASSISFLFYEQYF
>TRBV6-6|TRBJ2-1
CASSYLLAGGNNEQFF
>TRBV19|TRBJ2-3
CASSMNRQIADTQYF
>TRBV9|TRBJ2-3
CASSGTHSTDTQYF
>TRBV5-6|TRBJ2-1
CASSPVVSGREEQFF
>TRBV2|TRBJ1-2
CASNTGNYGYTF
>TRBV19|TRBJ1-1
CASSDRGDTEAFF
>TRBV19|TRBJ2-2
CASSMAGGGTGELFF
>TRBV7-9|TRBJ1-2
CASSLAGDYGYTF
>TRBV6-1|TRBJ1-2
CASSKRDRDYGYTF
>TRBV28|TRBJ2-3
CASSSGDTQYF
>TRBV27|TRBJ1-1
CASSLPGHPYEAFF
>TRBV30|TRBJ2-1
CAWSVAATDYNEQFF
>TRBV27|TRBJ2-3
CASSLPGSPGTQYF
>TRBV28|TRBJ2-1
CASSSHRPGTSGDSSYNEQFF
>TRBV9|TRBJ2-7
CASSAPGQGAYEQYF
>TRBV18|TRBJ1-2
CASSHKNYGYTF
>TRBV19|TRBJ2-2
CASTRLAGGLGELFF
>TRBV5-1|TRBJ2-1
CASTPGLAGGNEQFF
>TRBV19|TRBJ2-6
CASAPGAGSGANVLTF
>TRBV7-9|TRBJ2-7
CASSLVAGPSYEQYF
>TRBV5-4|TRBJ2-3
CASALRSGATDTQYF
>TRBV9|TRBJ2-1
CASSAPLAGEYNEQFF
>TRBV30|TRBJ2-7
CAWSVFDAMGEQYF
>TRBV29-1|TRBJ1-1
CSCTGTANTEAFF
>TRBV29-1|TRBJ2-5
CSAGLAPQETQYF
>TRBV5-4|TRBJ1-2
CASSLPDRVFADGYTF
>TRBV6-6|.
CASSPPGAYEQYF
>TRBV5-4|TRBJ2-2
CASSQVVEYTGELFF
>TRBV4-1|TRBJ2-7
CASSQDARGSYEQYF
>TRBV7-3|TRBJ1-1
CASSPGGLGAEAFF
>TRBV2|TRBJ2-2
CASSDSGITGELFF
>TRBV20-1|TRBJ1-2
CSASYGYTF
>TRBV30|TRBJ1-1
CAWLSSEAFF
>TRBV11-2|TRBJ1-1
CASSFGGTEAFF
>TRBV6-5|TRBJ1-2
CASSYLSGNYGYTF
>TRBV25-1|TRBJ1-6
CASTIGANSPLHF
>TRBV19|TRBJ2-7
CASSNGGRSYEQYF
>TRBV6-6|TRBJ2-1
CASSYSRVTYNEQFF
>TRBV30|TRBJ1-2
CAWTTPALRSYTF
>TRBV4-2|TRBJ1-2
CASSQVGAGMVYYGYTF
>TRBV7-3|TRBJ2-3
CASSPTRFADTQYF
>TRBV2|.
CASRGGSPYEQYF
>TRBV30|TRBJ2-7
CAWSLLSPYEQYF
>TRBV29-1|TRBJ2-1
CSVGQIYNEQFF
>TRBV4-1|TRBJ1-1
CASSRPGQGLPEAFF
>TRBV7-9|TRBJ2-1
CASSLEVSGNEQFF
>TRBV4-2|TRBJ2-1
CASSQSWGRDEQFF